These 26 T cell receptor beta chains came from one sample sequenced in a study of T cell responses to AZD1222 COVID-19 vaccine (dated by TCRdb to the early 2020s). Libraries were made using the immunoSEQ multiplex PCR assay. The source is immuneACCESS, and TCRdb retained only in-frame sequences with V and J called. Part of the clones is not carried over; for the studies checked, unresolved V genes explain less than half of this, and the remainder is unexplained. The sample data list 100,000 to 120,000 clones, and roughly 89% of these were observed just once. The ten largest clones add up to approximately 3.1% of the sample. What the time point label conveys for this sample: baseline before first vaccination. Read against the paper, the sample's treatment or condition label means: meningococcal conjugate vaccine given as trial control. Specimen: peripheral blood, collected on day 0 of MenACWY control vaccination. The receptors were sampled from an adult in good health.

The chain is built from TRBV5-1 and TRBJ2-5; TRBD2 might be the D (6 bases). V lost 3 bases and J lost 2, with 11 bases in between. Germline loops: CDR1 SGHRS, CDR2 YFSETQ. The CDR3 is 14 residues long. The CDR3 coding sequence is TGCGCCAGCAGCTCCTCCGGGACTCAAGAGACCCAGTACTTC. This translates into CASSSSGTQETQYF.

The chain couples TRBV19 to TRBJ1-5, with TRBD1 matching 7 bases. V dropped 7 bases and J dropped 2; count of bases not matched to a gene: 11. This CDR3 contains 16 residues. Germline lookup yields CDR1 LNHDA and CDR2 SQIVND (reference sequence). The CDR3: CASTVQGGLGNQPQHF. The CDR3 nucleotides are TGTGCCAGTACCGTTCAGGGGGGTTTGGGCAATCAGCCCCAGCATTTT. Full variable domain (outside the CDR3, taken from reference TRBV19 and TRBJ1-5): DGGITQSPKYLFRKEGQNVTLSCEQNLNHDAMYWYRQDPGQGLRLIYYSQIVNDFQKGDIAEGYSVSREKKESFPLTVTSAQKNPTAFYLCASTVQGGLGNQPQHFGDGTRLSIL.

The CDR3: CASSPASKGGYTF. DNA for the CDR3: TGTGCCAGCAGCCCCGCTTCGAAGGGTGGCTACACCTTC. The chain has TRBV7-9 and TRBJ1-2; D gene ambiguous. The CDR3 totals 13 residues. Trimming took 5 bases from V and 7 from J, leaving 14 bases between them. Germline-derived CDR1 and CDR2 are SEHNR and FQNEAQ (reference sequence).

The chain links TRBV2 to TRBJ1-5; D unresolved. With 6 bases removed from V and 0 bases from J, the gap between germline ends came to 6 bases. The germline V gene has CDR1 SNHLY and CDR2 FYNNEI. The CDR3 length is 13 residues. CDR3 region: CASSDHSNQPQHF. Here the CDR3 DNA reads TGTGCCAGCAGCGATCATAGCAATCAGCCCCAGCATTTT.

This clone showed up just a few times. The gene calls are TRBV7-6 and TRBJ1-6; D is perhaps TRBD1 (5 bases). The ends were cut back, 0 bases at V and 8 bases at J, with 11 bases in the middle. This CDR3 spans 15 amino acids. The germline V gene encodes CDR1 SGHVS and CDR2 FNYEAQ. In nucleotides, the CDR3 is TGTGCCAGCAGCTTAGCCTCAGTGGGGGATTCACCCCTCCACTTT. This translates into CASSLASVGDSPLHF.

The chain has TRBV5-1 and TRBJ2-3; D could derive from TRBD1 or TRBD2 (5 bases each). CDR1 SGHRS and CDR2 YFSETQ come from the germline V gene. The V end lost 2 bases, the J end lost 5 bases, and 12 bases lay between the germline ends. This CDR3 region has 14 residues. As DNA, the CDR3 is TGCGCCAGCAGCTTCGGGCCTGGGGGAGATACGCAGTATTTT. Translating gives CASSFGPGGDTQYF.

The chain employs TRBV30 and TRBJ1-2; 8 nucleotides line up with TRBD1. The CDR3 has 13 residues. J was trimmed by 5 bases and V by 3 bases; bases with no gene match: 5. CDR1 is GTSNPN and CDR2 is SVGIG in the germline V gene (reference sequence). CDR3 sequence: CAWRDRDRYGYTF. The CDR3 nucleotides read TGTGCCTGGAGGGACAGGGATCGGTATGGCTACACCTTC.

The chain combines TRBV7-6 with TRBJ1-5; 8 bases line up with TRBD1. This CDR3 has 15 amino acids. CDR1 is SGHVS and CDR2 is FNYEAQ in the germline V gene. With V trimmed by 5 bases and J by 3 bases, 6 bases remained unmatched. The CDR3 here is CASSRGQGINQPQHF. The CDR3, as DNA: TGTGCCAGCAGCCGCGGACAGGGCATCAATCAGCCCCAGCATTTT.

V gene TRBV7-2 combines with J gene TRBJ2-1; tentative D call: TRBD2 (6 bases). V gave up 0 bases and J gave up 8 bases, with 11 bases separating them. The germline V gene encodes CDR1 SGHTA and CDR2 FQGNSA. This CDR3 has 14 amino acids. The CDR3 loop reads CASSLAATSYEQFF. The CDR3 nucleotides read TGTGCCAGCAGCTTAGCTGCGACTAGTTATGAGCAGTTCTTC.

This chain uses TRBV30 with TRBJ1-2; weak D call: TRBD1 (5 bases). The germline V gene has CDR1 GTSNPN and CDR2 SVGIG (reference sequence). This CDR3 is built from 13 residues. Trimming took 2 bases from V and 8 from J, leaving 15 bases between them. The CDR3 DNA sequence: TGTGCCTGGAGTTTCGGGGCGAACGACGGCTACACCTTC. This sequence encodes CAWSFGANDGYTF. The entire variable domain, with the rest obtained from reference TRBV30 and TRBJ1-2, is as follows: SQTIHQWPATLVQPVGSPLSLECTVEGTSNPNLYWYRQAAGRGLQLLFYSVGIGQISSEVPQNLSASRPQDRQFILSSKKLLLSDSGFYLCAWSFGANDGYTFGSGTRLTVV.

The table lists this clone with a few counts. The J gene is TRBJ1-2, the V gene TRBV2, with TRBD1 as a possible D gene (6 bases). With 7 bases removed from V and 1 base from J, the gap between germline ends came to 16 bases. This CDR3 is 15 amino acids long. From germline, CDR1 is SNHLY and CDR2 FYNNEI. The CDR3 coding sequence is TGTGCCAGCACCCAAGGGGGACAAATTAACTATGGCTACACCTTC. Translated: CASTQGGQINYGYTF.

The chain couples TRBV29-1 to TRBJ2-2; D possibly matches TRBD1 or TRBD2 (5 bases each). CDR3 size: 14 residues. V was shortened by 7 bases and J by 5 bases, with 17 bases between the two germline ends. The germline gives CDR1 SQVTM, CDR2 ANQGSEA. The CDR3 reads CSAKGRLETGELFF. The DNA for the CDR3 is TGCAGCGCCAAGGGACGCCTGGAAACCGGGGAGCTGTTTTTT.

The chain combines TRBV28 with TRBJ1-3, with D perhaps TRBD1 (6 bases). The germline V and J ends were trimmed by 4 bases and 4 bases, with 17 bases remaining between them. Germline V CDR1 and CDR2: MDHEN, SYDVKM. The CDR3 is 16 residues long. CDR3: CASSSGQGPRGNTIYF. CDR3 bases: TGTGCCAGCAGTTCAGGGCAGGGGCCACGAGGAAACACCATATATTTT.

The V gene is TRBV28, the J gene TRBJ1-2; D might be TRBD1 (6 bases). Trimming left V 8 bases short and J 4 bases short, with 14 bases between. Germline V lookup: CDR1 MDHEN, CDR2 SYDVKM. This CDR3 is 13 amino acids long. The DNA of the CDR3 is TGTGCCAGCGGTCGGGGGGGGGCCTATGGCTACACCTTC. It specifies CASGRGGAYGYTF.

V gene TRBV3-1 (or the pseudogene TRBV3-2) combines with J gene TRBJ1-1; D is perhaps TRBD1 (6 bases). The CDR3 totals 14 residues. Germline values: CDR1 LGHDT, CDR2 YNNKEL (reference sequence). V lost 2 bases to trimming and J lost 6 bases, with 13 bases between them. This CDR3 is CASSQQGYSPEAFF. As DNA, the CDR3 is TGTGCCAGCAGCCAACAGGGGTATAGCCCTGAAGCTTTCTTT.

The rearrangement uses TRBV4-3 and TRBJ2-3; no clear D. Trimming cost V 2 bases and J 1 base, with 7 bases left between them. The CDR3 spans 14 residues. CDR1 is LGHNA and CDR2 is YSLEER in the germline V gene. The CDR3 region is CASSQPPGTDTQYF. In nucleotides, the CDR3 is TGCGCCAGCAGCCAACCGCCCGGCACAGATACGCAGTATTTT.

The V gene is TRBV5-8, the J gene TRBJ2-3, with a possible D match to TRBD2 (6 bases). The CDR3 length is 14 residues. Germline CDR1 and CDR2: SGHTS and YDEGEE. Trimming removed 0 bases from V and 1 base from J, with 6 bases in between. In DNA form, the CDR3 reads TGTGCCAGCAGCTTGGGCGGGGGCACAGATACGCAGTATTTT. Its protein product is CASSLGGGTDTQYF.

The chain employs TRBV7-8 and TRBJ2-5; 9 bases are shared with TRBD2. The junction had 11 bases not matched to a gene; V was cut back by 0 bases and J by 3 bases. The CDR3 runs to 18 residues. Germline V gene lookup returns CDR1 SGHVS and CDR2 FQNEAQ. CDR3 sequence reads: CASSLAGWERGAKETQYF. In nucleotides, the CDR3 is TGTGCCAGCAGCTTAGCGGGGTGGGAGCGGGGGGCTAAAGAGACCCAGTACTTC.

Worth noting for this clone: The junction differs from germline at one of its ends, possibly a read error. J is TRBJ1-2 and V is TRBV9, with D unresolved. This CDR3 has 11 residues. The V gene's germline CDR1 is SGDLS and CDR2 YYNGEE. The CDR3 loop reads CASSVGGKKFF. The CDR3, as DNA: TGTGCCAGCAGCGTAGGCGGGAAGAAGTTCTTC.

The V and J genes are TRBV18 and TRBJ1-2; D perhaps matches TRBD1 (5 bases). Germline CDR1 and CDR2: KGHSH and LQKENI. V lost 3 bases to trimming and J lost 4 bases, with 12 bases between them. There are 14 residues in the CDR3. CDR3 protein: CASSPPGPRYGYTF. DNA of the CDR3: TGTGCCAGCTCACCTCCGGGACCGCGCTATGGCTACACCTTC. Full variable domain (rest looked up from reference TRBV18 and TRBJ1-2): NAGVMQNPRHLVRRRGQEARLRCSPMKGHSHVYWYRQLPEEGLKFMVYLQKENIIDESGMPKERFSAEFPKEGPSILRIQQVVRGDSAAYFCASSPPGPRYGYTFGSGTRLTVV.

This chain uses TRBV2 with TRBJ2-3, with 11 positions matching TRBD2. The CDR3 covers 15 residues. CDR1 is SNHLY and CDR2 is FYNNEI in the germline V gene. V gave up 7 bases and J gave up 6 bases; unmatched junction bases: 9. This CDR3 reads CASIGLAGGPDTQYF. CDR3 coding DNA: TGTGCCAGCATCGGCCTAGCGGGGGGCCCGGATACGCAGTATTTT.

The chain employs TRBV15 and TRBJ1-1, with a weak D call TRBD1 (5 bases). The germline CDR1 and CDR2 sequences are LNHNV and YYDKDF (reference sequence). This CDR3 has 16 amino acids. V was trimmed by 1 base and J by 5 bases, leaving 17 bases between them. The CDR3: CATSRVRGRGTTEAFF. The CDR3 DNA follows: TGTGCCACCAGCAGAGTTAGGGGCCGGGGGACGACTGAAGCTTTCTTT.

This clone was seen a few times. The chain uses TRBV12-2 and TRBJ1-2; the table's D call, TRBD1, was not checked against the DNA. TRBV12-2 is a documented pseudogene. CDR3 size: 15 residues. This chain's CDR3 is CASRTRQGLNYGYTF. As DNA, the CDR3 is TGTGCAAGTCGCACTCGACAGGGGTTAAACTATGGCTACACCTTC.

As DNA, the CDR3 is TGTGCCAGTAGTATAGCGCAGGGGGCTGGCAATCAGCCCCAGCATTTT. Protein product: CASSIAQGAGNQPQHF. The rearrangement links TRBV19 to TRBJ1-5, with 8 bases lining up with TRBD1. The ends lost 1 base at V and 2 bases at J; junction bases unmatched: 4. The CDR3 totals 16 residues. Germline lookup yields CDR1 LNHDA and CDR2 SQIVND (reference sequence). The full variable domain, with the rest looked up from reference TRBV19 and TRBJ1-5, is DGGITQSPKYLFRKEGQNVTLSCEQNLNHDAMYWYRQDPGQGLRLIYYSQIVNDFQKGDIAEGYSVSREKKESFPLTVTSAQKNPTAFYLCASSIAQGAGNQPQHFGDGTRLSIL.

This chain connects TRBV7-9 to TRBJ2-7, with 7 bases identical to TRBD2. The CDR3 length is 15 residues. V shed 4 bases and J 2 bases; nucleotides not matched to a gene: 8. CDR1 is SEHNR, CDR2 FQNEAQ, per germline (reference sequence). CDR3 residues: CASSWARGVAYEQYF. CDR3 DNA sequence: TGTGCCAGCAGCTGGGCCCGGGGGGTCGCCTACGAGCAGTACTTC.

J is TRBJ1-2 and V is TRBV6-5, with TRBD1 identical over 9 bases. Germline-derived CDR1 and CDR2 are MNHEY and SVGAGI. V lost 0 bases to trimming and J lost 4 bases; unmatched junction nucleotides: 3. The CDR3 is made up of 15 amino acids. Here the CDR3 reads CASSYSGTGPYGYTF. In nucleotides, the CDR3 is TGTGCCAGCAGTTACTCTGGGACAGGGCCCTATGGCTACACCTTC.